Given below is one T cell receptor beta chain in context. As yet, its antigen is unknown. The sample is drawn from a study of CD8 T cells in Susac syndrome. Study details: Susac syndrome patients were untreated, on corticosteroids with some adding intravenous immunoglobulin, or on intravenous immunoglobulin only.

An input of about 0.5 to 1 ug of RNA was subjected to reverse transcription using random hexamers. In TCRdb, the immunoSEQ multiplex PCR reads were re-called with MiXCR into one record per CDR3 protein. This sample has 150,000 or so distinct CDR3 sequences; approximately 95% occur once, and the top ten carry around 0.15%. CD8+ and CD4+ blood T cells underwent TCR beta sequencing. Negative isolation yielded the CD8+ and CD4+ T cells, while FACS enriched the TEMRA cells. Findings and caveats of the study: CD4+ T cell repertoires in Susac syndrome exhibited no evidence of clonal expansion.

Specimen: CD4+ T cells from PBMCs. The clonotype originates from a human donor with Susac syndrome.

For the CDR3, the DNA is TGTGCCACCAGTGATTCTGCGACAGTCCGGGTCGATGAGCAGTTCTTC. It yields the protein CATSDSATVRVDEQFF. The chain recombines TRBV24-1 with TRBJ2-1; maybe TRBD1 (5 bases). The CDR3 length is 16 residues. The V gene lost 2 bases and the J gene lost 8 bases, with 18 bases spanning the gap. CDR1 and CDR2 (germline): KGHDR, SFDVKD.